This TCR beta chain was captured by sequencing in a study of blood T cell repertoires in COVID-19. Under the authors' procedure: Reference gene primers were amplified, and this amplification served to estimate nucleated cell counts. The protocol was immunoSEQ multiplex PCR, while the TCRdb copy is restricted to in-frame clones and leaves out a portion. V and J calls and clone size are as listed in that table; D and trimming were resolved from the DNA. Seen here are about 190,000 clones, just under 80% observed once, and the top ten hold about 3%. The CDR3 extends over 14 amino acids. Germline V CDR1 and CDR2: SEHNR, FQNEAQ (reference sequence). The V segment lost 4 bases and the J segment 1 base; nucleotides outside the gene matches: 4.

This TCR was recovered from a woman older than 75 with active or convalescent COVID-19. V is TRBV7-9 and J is TRBJ2-7, with 7 bases aligning to TRBD1. Source material: peripheral blood. The CDR3 nucleotides read TGTGCCAGCAGCTCGCGACAGGGATCCTACGAGCAGTACTTC. It is translated as CASSSRQGSYEQYF.